This entry lists 15 T cell receptor beta chains sequenced from one sample in a study of T-cell reconstitution after alpha-beta-depleted transplantation in children. Preparation of the TCRbeta library involved a method that used unique molecular identifiers. TCRdb re-called the PCR reads through MiXCR, storing one row per CDR3 protein. Of about 97,000 distinct CDR3 sequences in the sample, under 9% are singletons; the top ten hold 15% to 20%. Sequenced material: PBMCs, taken before TCRalphabeta/CD19-depleted stem cell transplant. These receptors were taken from a boy aged 2 to 9 with acute lymphoblastic leukemia, due to receive a stem cell transplant.

This clonotype was seen repeatedly, ten times or more. The rearrangement uses TRBV5-5 and TRBJ2-3, with 11 bases aligning to TRBD1. CDR1 and CDR2 from the germline V gene are SGHKS and YYEKEE (reference sequence). The CDR3 is made up of 15 amino acids. V gave up 3 bases and J gave up 5 bases; unmatched junction bases: 5. CDR3 residues: CASSSGQGAVDTQYF. CDR3 nucleotide sequence: TGTGCCAGCAGCTCAGGACAGGGGGCTGTAGATACGCAGTATTTT.

The J gene is TRBJ2-7, the V gene TRBV4-3, with a weak D call TRBD2 (6 bases). The V gene lost 3 bases and the J gene lost 2 bases, with 14 bases spanning the gap. The CDR3 length is 15 residues. Germline CDR1 is LGHNA and CDR2 is YSLEER. The CDR3 sequence is CASSQGRSGPYEQYF. CDR3 coding DNA: TGCGCCAGCAGCCAGGGCCGGAGCGGGCCCTACGAGCAGTACTTC.

This clonotype was seen at least ten times. The chain carries TRBV6-4 and TRBJ2-3, with D hard to call. Germline lookup yields CDR1 MRHNA and CDR2 SNTAGT. The CDR3 is 13 amino acids. V was pared by 4 bases and J by 2 bases, with 7 bases between. CDR3 region: CASSGGTTDTQYF. CDR3 nucleotides: TGTGCCAGCAGTGGCGGAACCACAGATACGCAGTATTTT.

This clonotype was recorded a few times. The gene calls are TRBV6-2 or TRBV6-3 and TRBJ2-7; D ambiguous. CDR3 length: 13 residues. The V end was cut by 0 bases, the J end by 4 bases, with 7 bases between. Looked up from germline, CDR1 is MNHEY and CDR2 is SVGEGT. The CDR3 DNA follows: TGTGCCAGCAGTTACTCCCTAAATTACGAGCAGTACTTC. Translation gives CASSYSLNYEQYF.

Only a few counts were recorded for this clonotype. As DNA, the CDR3 is TGCGCCAGCAGTGCGCCCAGGACAGAAACCGCCGGCTATGGCTACACCTTC. Encoded protein: CASSAPRTETAGYGYTF. This chain links TRBV10-1 with TRBJ1-2, with a weak D call TRBD1 (6 bases). The CDR3 is 17 amino acids. V shed 4 bases and J shed 4 bases, with 22 bases lying between them. Per germline, CDR1 WNHNN and CDR2 SYGVQD (reference sequence).

CDR3 region: CASSFGSGGAPHEQFF. As DNA, the CDR3 is TGTGCCAGCAGTTTCGGAAGCGGGGGGGCCCCCCATGAGCAGTTCTTC. V usage is TRBV6-5 and J usage is TRBJ2-1; 10 bases are a match to TRBD2. After removal of 4 bases from V and 8 bases from J, the junction contained 11 bases not matched to a gene. This CDR3 spans 16 amino acids. CDR1 and CDR2 (germline): MNHEY, SVGAGI.

This clonotype occurred a few times. The V and J genes are TRBV10-3 and TRBJ1-1; D not certain. The CDR3 is 15 residues long. Per the germline V gene, CDR1 is ENHRY and CDR2 is SYGVKD. The V gene lost 6 bases and the J gene lost 4 bases, with 18 bases spanning the gap. CDR3 DNA: TGTGCCATCAGCCCCTCAGGCGCAGTCGGCACTGAAGCTTTCTTT. It is translated as CAISPSGAVGTEAFF.

This clonotype was found many times. The CDR3 DNA reads as TGTGCCAGCAGTCCAGGGGGCCCCGGGGACTTGAACACTGAAGCTTTCTTT. Translation gives CASSPGGPGDLNTEAFF. The rearrangement links TRBV6-5 to TRBJ1-1; TRBD1 agrees at 8 bases. Unmatched junction bases numbered 11, after V lost 5 bases and J lost 0 bases. The germline V gene encodes CDR1 MNHEY and CDR2 SVGAGI. The CDR3 extends over 17 amino acids.

Only a few counts were recorded for this clonotype. V usage is TRBV5-1 and J usage is TRBJ2-5; 8 positions match TRBD2. V lost 4 bases to trimming and J lost 4 bases; unmatched junction nucleotides: 6. The CDR3 has 14 residues. The germline V gene has CDR1 SGHRS and CDR2 YFSETQ. The CDR3 coding sequence is TGCGCCAGCAGCGCCGGGGGGGCTAGAGAGACCCAGTACTTC. It yields the protein CASSAGGARETQYF.

Details on this clonotype: A much larger clone lies a single base off, so this may be a read error. This chain uses TRBV20-1 with TRBJ1-3; D is unresolved. Trimming took off 3 bases at V and 1 base at J, with 16 bases between the two ends. The CDR3 is made up of 16 amino acids. Looked up from germline, CDR1 is DFQATT and CDR2 is SNEGSKA (reference sequence). CDR3: CSASPTIQFSGNTIYF. In DNA, the CDR3 is TGCAGTGCTAGCCCCACAATACAGTTTTCTGGAAACACCATATATTTT.

J is TRBJ2-7 and V is TRBV7-9; TRBD1 agrees at 9 bases. The CDR3 loop spans 14 amino acids. Germline-derived CDR1 and CDR2 are SEHNR and FQNEAQ (reference sequence). The V segment lost 4 bases and the J segment 2 bases; nucleotides outside the gene matches: 3. CDR3 residues: CASSSWTGAYEQYF. DNA for the CDR3: TGTGCCAGCAGCTCATGGACAGGGGCCTACGAGCAGTACTTC.

In the case of this clonotype: Sequence at one end of the junction differs from germline and may be a read error. V gene TRBV5-5 combines with J gene TRBJ1-6, with unresolved D. The CDR3 loop spans 8 amino acids. The germline CDR1 and CDR2 sequences are SGHKS and YYEKEE (reference sequence). The CDR3 region is CTSSPLHF. CDR3 nucleotides: TGTACCAGCTCACCCCTCCACTTT. The full variable domain, in which reference TRBV5-5 and TRBJ1-6 provide the parts outside the CDR3, is DAGVTQSPTHLIKTRGQQVTLRCSPISGHKSVSWYQQVLGQGPQFIFQYYEKEERGRGNFPDRFSARQFPNYSSELNVNALLLGDSALYLCTSSPLHFGNGTRLTVT.

This clonotype was found many times. This chain connects TRBV12-3 or TRBV12-4 to TRBJ2-3; maybe TRBD1 (6 bases). V lost 3 bases and J 4 bases, leaving 14 bases between the germline ends. The CDR3 totals 15 residues. As DNA, the CDR3 is TGTGCCAGCAGTTTCAGGACAGTTGGGGCAGATACGCAGTATTTT. This translates into CASSFRTVGADTQYF.

This clonotype is termed medium-sized (0.01 to 0.1%). The V call is TRBV18, the J call TRBJ1-1, with D perhaps TRBD1 (6 bases). CDR3 length: 17 amino acids. V was clipped by 6 bases and J by 0 bases, with 20 bases between them. CDR1 is KGHSH, CDR2 LQKENI, per germline. The CDR3: CASSSAAGAGVNTEAFF. CDR3 DNA sequence: TGTGCCAGCTCGTCGGCTGCGGGGGCTGGAGTGAACACTGAAGCTTTCTTT.

This clonotype was picked up many times. This rearrangement joins TRBV5-1 to TRBJ1-2; D uncertain. The CDR3 has 13 residues. Germline assignment: CDR1 SGHRS and CDR2 YFSETQ. V lost 4 bases to trimming and J lost 0 bases, with 7 bases between them. CDR3 region: CASSLEANYGYTF. The CDR3 region has the DNA TGCGCCAGCAGCCTAGAGGCTAACTATGGCTACACCTTC.